The clone carrying this TCR beta chain has only a few counts. Its matching antigen is unknown. The record originates from a study of T cells after yellow fever vaccination. CDR3 length equals 16 residues. Trimming cost V 0 bases and J 0 bases; bases outside gene matches: 6. From germline, CDR1 is SGHRS and CDR2 YFSETQ. The authors made TCR cDNA by 5'RACE template switching, adding a universal primer site and UMIs. TCRdb re-called the 5' RACE reads with MiXCR, one entry per CDR3 protein. This sample has 310,000 or so distinct CDR3 sequences, with about 3.5% found just once. Whole-study findings and limits: Primary-vaccination clones mostly resurfaced post-booster (around 96% CD4, approximately 87% CD8).

Sequencing used PBMCs, obtained on the day of the yellow fever booster vaccination. V gene TRBV5-1 combines with J gene TRBJ2-7; the match to TRBD2 covers 7 bases. The sequence was obtained from a man aged 18 to 35 who received the YFV17D yellow fever vaccine. The CDR3: CASSLGGREASYEQYF. The CDR3 DNA reads as TGCGCCAGCAGCTTGGGAGGGAGGGAGGCCTCCTACGAGCAGTACTTC.